Below are 6 T cell receptor beta chains sequenced from a single sample in a study of CD8 T cells in Susac syndrome. cDNA came from about 0.51 to 1 ug RNA primed by random hexamers. TCRdb re-derived calls from the immunoSEQ multiplex PCR reads in MiXCR, one entry per CDR3 protein. Here the sample spans about 240,000 distinct CDR3 sequences, about 95% being singletons. The sequenced material came from CD4+ T cells from PBMCs. The receptor source for this set is a human donor with Susac syndrome.

V and J are TRBV18 and TRBJ1-1; D not resolved. Trimming left V 3 bases short and J 5 bases short, with 13 bases between. Germline CDR1 KGHSH, CDR2 LQKENI. CDR3 size: 14 residues. CDR3 sequence (DNA): TGTGCCAGCTCACCGGACTCCTTGGGGACTGAAGCTTTCTTT. It translates to CASSPDSLGTEAFF. Using reference TRBV18 and TRBJ1-1 for the parts outside the CDR3, the full variable domain is NAGVMQNPRHLVRRRGQEARLRCSPMKGHSHVYWYRQLPEEGLKFMVYLQKENIIDESGMPKERFSAEFPKEGPSILRIQQVVRGDSAAYFCASSPDSLGTEAFFGQGTRLTVV.

The chain carries TRBV2 and TRBJ2-5; maybe TRBD2 (7 bases). Germline CDR1 SNHLY, CDR2 FYNNEI. V gave up 6 bases and J gave up 2 bases, with 19 bases separating them. This CDR3 has 16 amino acids. This chain's CDR3 is CASRPLGRRGQETQYF. The CDR3 coding sequence is TGTGCCAGCAGACCCCTCGGGAGGAGGGGGCAAGAGACCCAGTACTTC.

The J gene is TRBJ2-7, the V gene TRBV29-1; 7 bases fit TRBD1. CDR3 length: 13 residues. The trim removed 7 bases at V and 5 bases at J, leaving 11 bases unmatched. Germline lookup yields CDR1 SQVTM and CDR2 ANQGSEA. The CDR3 region has the DNA TGCAGCGGACGACAATCGACAGGGAACGAGCAGTACTTC. This encodes CSGRQSTGNEQYF.

V usage is TRBV5-4 and J usage is TRBJ2-1, with 7 bases aligning to TRBD1. Trimming at V came to 3 bases and at J to 6 bases, leaving 12 bases not matched to a gene. The CDR3 is made up of 16 amino acids. Germline assignment: CDR1 SGHNT and CDR2 YYREEE (reference sequence). CDR3: CASSSPTGAEGNEQFF. The CDR3 bases are TGTGCCAGCAGCTCACCCACAGGGGCTGAGGGCAATGAGCAGTTCTTC.

The chain joins TRBV29-1 to TRBJ2-6; no clear D. Trimming removed 4 bases from V and 0 bases from J, with 13 bases in between. The V gene's germline CDR1 is SQVTM and CDR2 ANQGSEA. The CDR3 has 16 residues. Here the CDR3 reads CSVVVRVHSGANVLTF. Written as DNA, the CDR3 is TGCAGCGTTGTTGTTCGGGTTCACTCTGGGGCCAACGTCCTGACTTTC.

This rearrangement joins TRBV15 to TRBJ1-2, with D possibly TRBD1 on 5 matching bases. Trimming shortened V by 4 bases and J by 4 bases, and 7 bases separated the two germline ends. CDR3 length: 12 residues. Germline V gene lookup returns CDR1 LNHNV and CDR2 YYDKDF (reference sequence). CDR3 loop: CATSTDSYGYTF. For the CDR3, the DNA is TGTGCCACCAGCACCGACAGCTATGGCTACACCTTC.